There are many counts of the clone carrying this T cell receptor (beta chain). The entry originates in a study of breast tumors, draining lymph nodes, adjacent tissues. Axillary draining lymph nodes of breast cancer patients supplied the node samples. The V segment lost 5 bases and the J segment 6 bases; nucleotides outside the gene matches: 4. The CDR3 totals 13 residues. The germline CDR1 and CDR2 sequences are MGHDK and SYGVNS. TCRdb re-called the multiplex PCR reads with MiXCR, one entry per CDR3 protein. The sample has around 230,000 distinct CDR3 sequences, about 34% seen once. The chain links TRBV25-1 to TRBJ2-7, with TRBD2 matching 10 bases. The source of this sequence is a female donor with breast cancer. Some clones in this sample may be carry-over from other donors' samples. Sequenced input: axillary lymph node tissue. In nucleotides, the CDR3 is TGTGCCAGCAGTCCCCGGACTAGCGGCGAGCAGTACTTC. It translates to CASSPRTSGEQYF.